The present entry profiles one TCR beta chain with its context. This CDR3 comprises 12 residues. Germline loops: CDR1 SGHNT, CDR2 YYREEE (reference sequence). V lost 1 base, J lost 4 bases, and 3 bases lay in between. In the authors' methods: Estimation of nucleated cell counts relied on the amplification of reference gene primers. Sequencing was performed with immunoSEQ multiplex PCR; in TCRdb, only in-frame clones are kept and a portion is missing. V and J calls and clone size are given by that table; D and trimming were obtained from the DNA. The top ten clones hold 2% to 2.5% of a sample with around 250,000 clones, approximately 90% of them seen once. The data are from a study of blood T cell repertoires in COVID-19. Turning to the study itself: COVID-19 samples from acute and convalescent phases originated in the United States, Italy and Spain. From T cells, B-cell-depleted T cells, or PBMCs came the material, which was cDNA or gDNA.

J is TRBJ2-1 and V is TRBV5-4, with no clear D. The source is a man younger than 45 who had recovered from COVID-19. The sample consisted of peripheral blood. CDR3 region: CASSLSYNEQFF. The CDR3, as DNA: TGTGCCAGCAGCTTGTCTTACAATGAGCAGTTCTTC.